These 29 T cell receptor beta chains were sequenced from one sample in a study of pediatric ulcerative colitis. During colonoscopy, one to two rectal pinch biopsies were collected. Here immunoSEQ multiplex PCR was the method, and the copy in TCRdb shows in-frame clones only, minus some. The sample lists under 15,000 clones, roughly 80% seen once, with 4.5% in the top ten. The sample comprised gut tissue. These receptor sequences come from a boy under 18 who was a control in a study of pediatric ulcerative colitis.

This chain connects TRBV11-2 to TRBJ2-5; the D gene is possibly TRBD2 (6 bases). Germline V lookup: CDR1 SGHAT, CDR2 FQNNGV. The V end was cut by 2 bases, the J end by 4 bases, with 11 bases between. The CDR3 extends over 14 amino acids. Here the CDR3 reads CASSLLASAETQYF. Written as DNA, the CDR3 is TGTGCCAGCAGCTTACTAGCGTCGGCAGAGACCCAGTACTTC. Looking up the rest from reference TRBV11-2 and TRBJ2-5 gives the full variable domain: EAGVAQSPRYKIIEKRQSVAFWCNPISGHATLYWYQQILGQGPKLLIQFQNNGVVDDSQLPKDRFSAERLKGVDSTLKIQPAKLEDSAVYLCASSLLASAETQYFGPGTRLLVL.

In this sample, this clone turned up once. The J gene is TRBJ2-3, the V gene TRBV6-6; D call uncertain. V lost 4 bases and J 3 bases, leaving 8 bases between the germline ends. Germline V gene lookup returns CDR1 MNHNY and CDR2 SVGAGI (reference sequence). This CDR3 is 13 amino acids long. CDR3 nucleotides: TGTGCCAGCAGTTCACAAGGTACAGATACGCAGTATTTT. It translates to CASSSQGTDTQYF.

The chain links TRBV4-3 to TRBJ2-3; the D gene could be TRBD1 or TRBD2 (5 bases each). V was pared by 3 bases and J by 4 bases, with 17 bases between. Germline CDR1 is LGHNA and CDR2 is YSLEER. The CDR3 length is 16 residues. The CDR3 coding sequence is TGCGCCAGCAGCCACAGAGTAGGGACCCCGGCAGATACGCAGTATTTT. This encodes CASSHRVGTPADTQYF.

This clone showed up just once. The chain couples TRBV12-5 to TRBJ2-7; 8 nucleotides align to TRBD1. Trimming at V came to 6 bases and at J to 2 bases, leaving 9 bases not matched to a gene. Germline-derived CDR1 and CDR2 are LGHNT and FRNRAP. This CDR3 has 15 amino acids. CDR3 coding DNA: TGTGCTAGTGGCACCCGGGACAGGTTCCCCTACGAGCAGTACTTC. The encoded protein is CASGTRDRFPYEQYF.

The J gene is TRBJ1-1, the V gene TRBV15; D gene ambiguous. CDR1 is LNHNV and CDR2 is YYDKDF in the germline V gene (reference sequence). CDR3 size: 15 residues. V lost 0 bases to trimming and J lost 4 bases, with 12 bases between them. CDR3 bases: TGTGCCACCAGCAGAGATAAAGGGTATGCCACTGAAGCTTTCTTT. It codes for CATSRDKGYATEAFF. The entire variable domain, with the rest obtained from reference TRBV15 and TRBJ1-1, is as follows: DAMVIQNPRYQVTQFGKPVTLSCSQTLNHNVMYWYQQKSSQAPKLLFHYYDKDFNNEADTPDNFQSRRPNTSFCFLDIRSPGLGDTAMYLCATSRDKGYATEAFFGQGTRLTVV.

This rearrangement joins TRBV6-1 to TRBJ2-7; a weak D match, TRBD2 (7 bases). With 2 bases removed from V and 3 bases from J, the gap between germline ends came to 11 bases. Germline V lookup: CDR1 MNHNS, CDR2 SASEGT. The CDR3 runs 14 residues. For the CDR3, the DNA is TGTGCCAGCAGTGAAAGGGAGGGGGGCTACGAGCAGTACTTC. The encoded protein is CASSEREGGYEQYF.

This chain uses TRBV18 with TRBJ2-7, with a tentative D call TRBD2 (7 bases). The V gene's germline CDR1 is KGHSH and CDR2 LQKENI. The CDR3 runs to 12 residues. The V and J ends lost 6 bases and 6 bases respectively, with 12 bases between them. CDR3 amino acids: CASSGGGGEQYV. The DNA of the CDR3 is TGTGCCAGCTCGGGAGGGGGAGGCGAGCAGTACGTC.

J is TRBJ1-1 and V is TRBV7-9, with TRBD1 as a possible D gene (5 bases). The germline V gene has CDR1 SEHNR and CDR2 FQNEAQ (reference sequence). Trimming pared 2 bases from V and 0 bases from J, leaving 19 bases between. The CDR3 covers 18 residues. The CDR3 region has the DNA TGTGCCAGCAGCTTATTTCGGTTTACAGGCAAAATGAACACTGAAGCTTTCTTT. Translating it yields CASSLFRFTGKMNTEAFF.

In this sample, this clone turned up once. The chain is built from TRBV6-5 and TRBJ1-3, with D possibly TRBD1 on 5 matching bases. The length of the CDR3 is 15 residues. The V end was cut by 6 bases, the J end by 0 bases, with 12 bases between. Germline CDR1 MNHEY, CDR2 SVGAGI. CDR3 sequence reads: CASRLTGDSGNTIYF. DNA for the CDR3: TGTGCCAGCAGGCTTACAGGAGACTCTGGAAACACCATATATTTT.

The CDR3 DNA is TGCAGCGTCCCCAAACTGAACACTGAAGCTTTCTTT. It specifies CSVPKLNTEAFF. V and J are TRBV29-1 and TRBJ1-1, with unresolved D. In germline, CDR1 is SQVTM, CDR2 ANQGSEA. Trimming took off 6 bases at V and 0 bases at J, with 8 bases between the two ends. This CDR3 contains 12 residues. Based on the CDR3 plus reference TRBV29-1 and TRBJ1-1, the full variable domain is SAVISQKPSRDICQRGTSLTIQCQVDSQVTMMFWYRQQPGQSLTLIATANQGSEATYESGFVIDKFPISRPNLTFSTLTVSNMSPEDSSIYLCSVPKLNTEAFFGQGTRLTVV.

The chain carries TRBV5-8 and TRBJ1-2; no definite D call. CDR1 is SGHTS, CDR2 YDEGEE, per germline. Trimming pared 2 bases from V and 4 bases from J, leaving 12 bases between. The CDR3 totals 14 residues. The CDR3 spells CASSLGSQSYGYTF. CDR3 nucleotide sequence: TGTGCCAGCAGCTTAGGTAGCCAGAGCTATGGCTACACCTTC.

The sample holds one count of this clone. V usage is TRBV4-3 and J usage is TRBJ2-2; D not certain. The V and J ends lost 3 bases and 3 bases respectively, with 8 bases between them. Per the germline V gene, CDR1 is LGHNA and CDR2 is YSLEER. This CDR3 contains 14 residues. The CDR3 here is CASSHQEDTGELFF. The CDR3 region has the DNA TGCGCCAGCAGCCACCAGGAAGACACCGGGGAGCTGTTTTTT.

The J gene is TRBJ1-4, the V gene TRBV19; 10 nucleotides agree with TRBD1. The germline V gene encodes CDR1 LNHDA and CDR2 SQIVND (reference sequence). V lost 6 bases and J lost 5; bases outside the gene matches: 3. This CDR3 is built from 14 residues. In DNA form, the CDR3 reads TGTGCCAGTAGGCAGGGACAGGGGAATGAAAAACTGTTTTTT. This sequence encodes CASRQGQGNEKLFF. Complete variable domain (other parts from reference TRBV19 and TRBJ1-4): DGGITQSPKYLFRKEGQNVTLSCEQNLNHDAMYWYRQDPGQGLRLIYYSQIVNDFQKGDIAEGYSVSREKKESFPLTVTSAQKNPTAFYLCASRQGQGNEKLFFGSGTQLSVL.

This clone was seen a handful of times. This chain joins TRBV11-2 and TRBJ2-3; 8 nucleotides line up with TRBD2. The CDR3 is made up of 15 amino acids. V lost 5 bases and J lost 3; bases outside the gene matches: 7. Germline values: CDR1 SGHAT, CDR2 FQNNGV. The CDR3 loop reads CASSLSGKRTDTQYF. In nucleotides, the CDR3 is TGTGCCAGCAGCCTTAGCGGGAAACGGACAGATACGCAGTATTTT.

The CDR3, as DNA: TGTGCCAGCAGCTCCAGGGGGCCACGCACAGATACGCAGTATTTT. Translated, it gives CASSSRGPRTDTQYF. The chain has TRBV11-3 and TRBJ2-3; 8 nucleotides agree with TRBD1. Germline CDR1 and CDR2: SGHNT and YENEEA. The junction had 4 bases not matched to a gene; V was cut back by 4 bases and J by 1 base. This CDR3 spans 15 amino acids.

The chain carries TRBV18 and TRBJ2-1; 7 bases line up with TRBD1. Germline loops: CDR1 KGHSH, CDR2 LQKENI. The V and J ends lost 2 bases and 0 bases, in that order; junction bases with no gene match: 10. The CDR3 totals 18 residues. The CDR3 reads CASSPMNRGLSSYNEQFF. CDR3 DNA: TGTGCCAGCTCACCAATGAACAGGGGCCTTAGCTCCTACAATGAGCAGTTCTTC.

V and J are TRBV29-1 and TRBJ1-5; 7 nucleotides line up with TRBD1. This CDR3 is built from 14 residues. CDR1 is SQVTM and CDR2 is ANQGSEA in the germline V gene. Germline trimming cut 4 bases from V and 7 bases from J; bases unmatched to any gene: 10. In DNA form, the CDR3 reads TGCAGCGTTGTAGAGGGGGCTAGCAGCCAGCCCCAGCATTTT. This encodes CSVVEGASSQPQHF.

V and J are TRBV7-9 and TRBJ2-7; D is perhaps TRBD2 (6 bases). CDR1 SEHNR and CDR2 FQNEAQ come from the germline V gene (reference sequence). V lost 0 bases and J 6 bases, leaving 21 bases between the germline ends. CDR3 length: 17 residues. CDR3 DNA: TGTGCCAGCAGCTTAGCCTGGGGACTGAACCATGCGGGCGAGCAGTACGTC. Translated, it gives CASSLAWGLNHAGEQYV.

As for this clone: Within the sample, other DNA sequences also encode this same CDR3. The rearrangement links TRBV29-1 to TRBJ2-1, with D possibly being TRBD2 (5 bases). Germline V CDR1 and CDR2: SQVTM, ANQGSEA. There are 12 residues in the CDR3. Between the trimmed V and J ends, which lost 4 bases and 8 bases, there was a span of 12 bases. The CDR3 sequence: CSVVGLAHEQFF. The CDR3 DNA is TGCAGCGTTGTAGGGCTAGCCCATGAGCAGTTCTTC.

The chain links TRBV19 to TRBJ1-1, with D hard to call. The CDR3 totals 13 residues. The germline V and J ends were trimmed by 4 bases and 5 bases, with 11 bases remaining between them. In germline, CDR1 is LNHDA, CDR2 SQIVND (reference sequence). CDR3 in amino acids: CASSRLTRTEAFF. The DNA of the CDR3 is TGTGCCAGTAGTAGACTCACCCGGACTGAAGCTTTCTTT.

This clone was detected a few times. This chain connects TRBV6-4 to TRBJ2-3; 10 bases map to TRBD2. The CDR3 runs 15 residues. V shed 6 bases, J shed 0 bases, and the junction held 3 bases outside the gene matches. CDR1 and CDR2 from the germline V gene are MRHNA and SNTAGT. The CDR3 region has the DNA TGTGCCAGCAGCGTACTAGCGGGGAGCACAGATACGCAGTATTTT. This gives the protein CASSVLAGSTDTQYF.

This clone appeared once. The chain combines TRBV5-4 with TRBJ2-1, with 10 bases aligning to TRBD2. The CDR3 covers 15 residues. V gave up 6 bases and J gave up 8 bases; unmatched junction bases: 11. Germline CDR1 SGHNT, CDR2 YYREEE (reference sequence). The chain's CDR3 is CASKAGTSVRDEQFF. The CDR3 nucleotides are TGTGCCAGCAAAGCCGGGACTAGCGTCCGTGATGAGCAGTTCTTC.

This chain uses TRBV4-3 with TRBJ2-6; D call uncertain. V lost 1 base to trimming and J lost 1 base, with 5 bases between them. The CDR3 runs 15 residues. Germline V gene lookup returns CDR1 LGHNA and CDR2 YSLEER. The CDR3 nucleotides are TGCGCCAGCAGCCAAGCTACGTCTGGGGCCAACGTCCTGACTTTC. As protein: CASSQATSGANVLTF.

V usage is TRBV18 and J usage is TRBJ2-5; 11 bases agree with TRBD2. In germline, CDR1 is KGHSH, CDR2 LQKENI. The CDR3 sequence is 16 residues long. Trimming removed 3 bases from V and 4 bases from J; junction bases left unmatched: 7. CDR3 DNA sequence: TGTGCCAGCTCACCCTCCCTAGCGGGAGGACGAGAGACCCAGTACTTC. Translated: CASSPSLAGGRETQYF.

The chain carries TRBV18 and TRBJ1-2; D is unresolved. This CDR3 is built from 13 residues. Germline CDR1 is KGHSH and CDR2 is LQKENI. V lost 2 bases and J 4 bases, leaving 8 bases between the germline ends. CDR3 coding DNA: TGTGCCAGCTCACCAAAGGAAGGCTATGGCTACACCTTC. Translated, it gives CASSPKEGYGYTF.

The chain uses TRBV5-4 and TRBJ1-2, with D unresolved. Germline loops: CDR1 SGHNT, CDR2 YYREEE (reference sequence). The ends were cut back, 5 bases at V and 5 bases at J, with 16 bases in the middle. The CDR3 has 14 residues. CDR3 amino acids: CASRLTPVGYGYTF. CDR3 DNA: TGTGCCAGCAGATTGACCCCTGTTGGGTATGGCTACACCTTC.

This chain connects TRBV7-3 to TRBJ1-1, with 8 bases that match TRBD1. The ends lost 5 bases at V and 3 bases at J; junction bases unmatched: 8. This CDR3 has 15 residues. CDR1 is SGHTA, CDR2 FQGTGA, per germline. The CDR3 here is CASSPRGRRDTEAFF. CDR3 bases: TGTGCCAGCAGCCCCAGGGGGCGGAGGGACACTGAAGCTTTCTTT.

V is TRBV10-3 and J is TRBJ2-3; 7 bases agree with TRBD1. There are 13 residues in the CDR3. CDR1 is ENHRY and CDR2 is SYGVKD in the germline V gene. Trimming took 7 bases from V and 1 from J; bases not matched to a gene: 2. CDR3 DNA: TGTGCCATCAATGGACAGGGCACAGATACGCAGTATTTT. This codes for CAINGQGTDTQYF.

This rearrangement joins TRBV10-3 to TRBJ2-1; possibly TRBD1 for D (5 bases). The CDR3 extends over 14 amino acids. The V and J ends lost 7 bases and 7 bases respectively, with 17 bases between them. CDR1 and CDR2 from the germline V gene are ENHRY and SYGVKD. The CDR3 region is CAINTQALGNEQFF. Here the CDR3 DNA reads TGTGCCATCAATACACAGGCCCTAGGGAATGAGCAGTTCTTC.